Presented here are 21 T cell receptor beta chains from one specimen sequenced in a study of cytomegalovirus exposure and HLA in healthy donors. Vbeta (60) and Jbeta (13) primers were used in the PCR. Sequenced by immunoSEQ multiplex PCR; TCRdb stores in-frame clones only, minus some. This table holds more than 95,000 clones, around 62% found once. Input material: PBMCs. The source is a woman between 35 and 50 years old in good health and CMV-seropositive.

The gene calls are TRBV27 and TRBJ1-5; D remains ambiguous. Germline V lookup: CDR1 MNHEY, CDR2 SMNVEV (reference sequence). The CDR3 length is 13 residues. Trimming took off 3 bases at V and 9 bases at J, with 12 bases between the two ends. CDR3 DNA sequence: TGTGCCAGCAGTTTCGGGGAAAGTGGGCCCCAGCATTTT. Translated: CASSFGESGPQHF.

The V and J genes are TRBV7-6 and TRBJ2-5; 7 nucleotides match TRBD2. The CDR3 has 14 amino acids. The V segment lost 2 bases and the J segment 2 bases; nucleotides outside the gene matches: 2. Germline CDR1 and CDR2: SGHVS and FNYEAQ. CDR3 sequence (DNA): TGTGCCAGCAGCTTATCCGGGGGGCAAGAGACCCAGTACTTC. It is translated as CASSLSGGQETQYF.

This clone was found a few times. The genes are TRBV2 and TRBJ2-7; a weak D match, TRBD2 (7 bases). This CDR3 spans 15 amino acids. V dropped 6 bases and J dropped 0 bases, with 15 bases sitting between them. In germline, CDR1 is SNHLY, CDR2 FYNNEI. The CDR3 here is CASSWGGQPSYEQYF. CDR3 DNA sequence: TGTGCCAGCAGCTGGGGGGGGCAGCCCTCCTACGAGCAGTACTTC.

The chain recombines TRBV28 with TRBJ2-1; TRBD2 aligns across 8 bases. CDR1 is MDHEN and CDR2 is SYDVKM in the germline V gene. V gave up 2 bases and J gave up 8 bases; unmatched junction bases: 5. The CDR3 extends over 14 amino acids. The CDR3 sequence is CASSLAGLVDEQFF. The DNA for the CDR3 is TGTGCCAGCAGTTTAGCGGGACTAGTGGATGAGCAGTTCTTC.

This clone turned up a few times. This chain's CDR3 is CASSLEQGSSTDTQYF. DNA for the CDR3: TGTGCCAGCAGCTTAGAACAGGGCTCTAGCACAGATACGCAGTATTTT. The chain combines TRBV13 with TRBJ2-3; perhaps TRBD1 as D (6 bases). This CDR3 region has 16 residues. Germline CDR1 reads PRHDT; CDR2 reads FYEKMQ (reference sequence). V was clipped by 1 base and J by 0 bases, with 11 bases between them.

This clone has a handful of counts. The CDR3 loop reads CASNLLPPGREYF. CDR3 DNA sequence: TGTGCCAGTAACTTACTACCCCCCGGGCGGGAGTACTTC. The gene calls are TRBV11-2 and TRBJ2-7, with D perhaps matching TRBD2 (5 bases). CDR1 and CDR2 from the germline V gene are SGHAT and FQNNGV. The CDR3 sequence is 13 residues long. V lost 9 bases and J 11 bases, leaving 23 bases between the germline ends.

The chain links TRBV7-9 to TRBJ1-2, with TRBD1 identical over 7 bases. Germline V lookup: CDR1 SEHNR, CDR2 FQNEAQ (reference sequence). The CDR3 is 14 amino acids. The trim removed 5 bases at V and 5 bases at J, leaving 8 bases unmatched. The CDR3 DNA is TGTGCCAGCAGCCGCACAGGGGCAGTTTATGGCTACACCTTC. This translates into CASSRTGAVYGYTF.

This chain uses TRBV5-1 with TRBJ2-2; 8 bases line up with TRBD2. With V trimmed by 6 bases and J by 5 bases, 15 bases remained unmatched. Germline V gene sequence: CDR1 SGHRS, CDR2 YFSETQ. The CDR3 has 17 residues. The CDR3 sequence is CASTPGLASRGTGELFF. The CDR3 coding sequence is TGCGCCAGCACACCCGGACTAGCCTCGCGGGGAACCGGGGAGCTGTTTTTT.

This clone has only a few counts. The rearrangement uses TRBV30 and TRBJ2-1; 8 positions agree with TRBD2. Germline CDR1 is GTSNPN and CDR2 is SVGIG (reference sequence). The ends lost 0 bases at V and 7 bases at J; junction bases unmatched: 8. The CDR3 consists of 15 residues. CDR3 amino acids: CAWSVGRTSFNEQFF. As DNA, the CDR3 is TGTGCCTGGAGTGTGGGGAGGACTAGCTTTAATGAGCAGTTCTTC.

The CDR3 here is CASSQEGGLLVRNEQFF. The DNA of the CDR3 is TGTGCCAGCAGCCAAGAGGGAGGCCTCCTGGTTAGGAATGAGCAGTTCTTC. The chain has TRBV4-2 and TRBJ2-1, with TRBD2 as a possible D gene (6 bases). The V gene lost 0 bases and the J gene lost 7 bases, with 19 bases spanning the gap. CDR1 and CDR2 (germline): LGHNA, YNFKEQ. This CDR3 has 17 residues.

The chain uses TRBV5-4 and TRBJ2-7; 11 bases line up with TRBD1. Germline CDR1 and CDR2: SGHNT and YYREEE (reference sequence). With 0 bases clipped from V and 2 bases from J, the junction kept 4 bases outside the gene matches. The CDR3 contains 16 residues. CDR3 nucleotides: TGTGCCAGCAGCTTGGAGAGGACAGGGGGCACCTACGAGCAGTACTTC. Its translation: CASSLERTGGTYEQYF.

The J gene is TRBJ2-1, the V gene TRBV15; D possibly corresponds to TRBD2 (5 bases). CDR1 and CDR2 (germline): LNHNV, YYDKDF (reference sequence). Trimming took 0 bases from V and 5 from J, leaving 17 bases between them. This CDR3 is built from 17 residues. Here the CDR3 reads CATSRDLRLAQNNEQFF. CDR3 bases: TGTGCCACCAGCAGAGATTTACGTCTAGCCCAAAACAATGAGCAGTTCTTC. Filled out from reference TRBV15 and TRBJ2-1, the complete variable domain reads DAMVIQNPRYQVTQFGKPVTLSCSQTLNHNVMYWYQQKSSQAPKLLFHYYDKDFNNEADTPDNFQSRRPNTSFCFLDIRSPGLGDTAMYLCATSRDLRLAQNNEQFFGPGTRLTVL.

In this sample, this clone turned up a few times. This chain uses TRBV7-2 with TRBJ1-3; D not certain. This CDR3 has 14 residues. CDR1 SGHTA and CDR2 FQGNSA come from the germline V gene. Trimming removed 2 bases at V and 2 bases at J, with 7 bases between. The CDR3: CASSLSTTGNTIYF. The CDR3 region has the DNA TGTGCCAGCAGCTTATCTACGACTGGAAACACCATATATTTT.

CDR3 loop: CASSQDVPIGEPSYEQYF. For the CDR3, the DNA is TGCGCCAGCAGCCAAGATGTTCCCATCGGGGAACCCTCCTACGAGCAGTACTTC. This chain connects TRBV4-1 to TRBJ2-7; TRBD2 is a possible D gene (5 bases). The V end was cut by 0 bases, the J end by 0 bases, with 18 bases between. Germline values: CDR1 MGHRA, CDR2 YSYEKL. The CDR3 loop spans 18 amino acids.

The chain recombines TRBV25-1 with TRBJ1-4; TRBD1 agrees at 7 bases. This CDR3 region has 14 residues. After removal of 6 bases from V and 4 bases from J, the junction contained 5 bases not matched to a gene. Germline V gene data show CDR1 as MGHDK and CDR2 as SYGVNS. CDR3 coding DNA: TGTGCCAGCAGAGACAGGGTCGGTAATGAAAAACTGTTTTTT. Translating gives CASRDRVGNEKLFF.

The chain uses TRBV25-1 and TRBJ1-2; 10 bases line up with TRBD1. The CDR3 is 15 residues long. CDR1 is MGHDK, CDR2 SYGVNS, per germline. The V gene end was trimmed by 3 bases and the J gene end by 6 bases; junction bases not matched to a gene: 7. DNA of the CDR3: TGTGCCAGCAGTGACGTTGACAGGGGGCTGGATGGCTACACCTTC. Residues: CASSDVDRGLDGYTF.

The chain is built from TRBV5-1 and TRBJ2-5; TRBD2 matches 10 bases. The end of the DNA aligns better with TRBJ2-7, so the J call may be wrong. Germline V gives CDR1 SGHRS, CDR2 YFSETQ. This CDR3 has 17 residues. The CDR3 DNA reads TGCGCCAGCAGCTTGGACTCCCTAGCGGGGGCCTCCTACGAGCAGTACTTC. Protein product: CASSLDSLAGASYEQYF.

This chain connects TRBV10-3 to TRBJ2-1; the match to TRBD1 covers 10 bases. This CDR3 comprises 14 residues. Looked up from germline, CDR1 is ENHRY and CDR2 is SYGVKD. With 7 bases clipped from V and 8 bases from J, the junction kept 8 bases outside the gene matches. This CDR3 reads CAINKGQGFDEQFF. DNA for the CDR3: TGTGCCATCAATAAGGGACAGGGGTTCGATGAGCAGTTCTTC.

This clone was found a few times. The CDR3 loop reads CASSIALAYEQYF. The CDR3 DNA follows: TGTGCCAGTAGTATAGCGCTAGCATACGAGCAGTACTTC. This chain links TRBV19 with TRBJ2-7; D may be TRBD2 (5 bases). CDR3 length: 13 amino acids. Germline CDR1 is LNHDA and CDR2 is SQIVND (reference sequence). V was trimmed by 1 base and J by 4 bases, leaving 8 bases between them. Looking up the rest from reference TRBV19 and TRBJ2-7 gives the full variable domain: DGGITQSPKYLFRKEGQNVTLSCEQNLNHDAMYWYRQDPGQGLRLIYYSQIVNDFQKGDIAEGYSVSREKKESFPLTVTSAQKNPTAFYLCASSIALAYEQYFGPGTRLTVT.

Written as DNA, the CDR3 is TGTGCCAGCACCCTACAGGGGGCCTTTAACACCGGGGAGCTGTTTTTT. Its protein is CASTLQGAFNTGELFF. V gene TRBV28 combines with J gene TRBJ2-2; 9 nucleotides agree with TRBD1. The CDR3 is made up of 16 amino acids. From germline, CDR1 is MDHEN and CDR2 SYDVKM. V lost 7 bases and J lost 2; bases outside the gene matches: 8.

The CDR3 DNA follows: TGTGCCAGCACCAAACAGTTCACGAACACTGAAGCTTTCTTT. Translating gives CASTKQFTNTEAFF. The chain employs TRBV11-2 and TRBJ1-1; unclear D gene. With 7 bases removed from V and 1 base from J, the gap between germline ends came to 13 bases. Germline values: CDR1 SGHAT, CDR2 FQNNGV. The CDR3 has 14 amino acids.